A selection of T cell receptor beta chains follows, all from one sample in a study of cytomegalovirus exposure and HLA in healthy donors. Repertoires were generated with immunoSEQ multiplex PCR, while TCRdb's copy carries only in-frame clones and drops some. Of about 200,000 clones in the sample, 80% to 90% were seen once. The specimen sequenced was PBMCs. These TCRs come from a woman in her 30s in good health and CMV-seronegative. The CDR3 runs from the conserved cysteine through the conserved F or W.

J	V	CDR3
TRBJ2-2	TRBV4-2	CASSPRQALIPTGELFF
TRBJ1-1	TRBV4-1	CASSPRTALMNTEAFF
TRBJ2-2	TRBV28	CASSFVQGATGELFF
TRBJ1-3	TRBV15	CATSSHRGPGNTIYF
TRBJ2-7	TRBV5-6	CASSAGQGAWEQYF
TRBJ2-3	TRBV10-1	CASSRDRGRADTQYF
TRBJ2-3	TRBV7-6	CASSLEAGESTDTQYF
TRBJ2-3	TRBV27	CASRGLDRAGTDTQYF
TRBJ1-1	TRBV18	CASSRQLENTEAFF
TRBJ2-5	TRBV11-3	CASSPGLAVQETQYF
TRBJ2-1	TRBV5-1	CASSGLAGSNEQFF
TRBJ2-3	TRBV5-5	CASSLGGVDSSTDTQYF
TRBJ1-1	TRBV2	CASSDSGTVNTEAFF
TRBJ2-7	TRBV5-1	CASSLLQGLRDEQYF
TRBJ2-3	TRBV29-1	CSTGTGSPDTQYF
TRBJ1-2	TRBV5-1	CASSLTGRNYGYTF
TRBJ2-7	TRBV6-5	CASSSGLAGFEQYF
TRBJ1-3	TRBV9	CASSVADRGSGNTIYF
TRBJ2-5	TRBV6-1	CATRTLSQETQYF
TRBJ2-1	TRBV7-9	CASSSLNEQFF
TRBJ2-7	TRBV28	CASGTSYEQYF
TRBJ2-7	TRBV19	CASSIPGQTYEQYF
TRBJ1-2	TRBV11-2	CASSLVGGGDGYTF
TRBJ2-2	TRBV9	CASSATLAGELFF
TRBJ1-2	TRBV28	CASSLTGFGGYTF
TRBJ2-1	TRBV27	CASSLLAGGYNEQFF
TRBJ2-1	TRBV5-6	CASSFLTVYNEQFF
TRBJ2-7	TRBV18	CASSPTRDRARYEQYF
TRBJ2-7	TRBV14	CASSERVSYEQYF
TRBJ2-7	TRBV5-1	CASSWGGLAGTYEQYF
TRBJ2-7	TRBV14	CASSQGRSGREQYF
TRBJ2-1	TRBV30	CAWSGQGAGYNEQFF
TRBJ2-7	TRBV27	CASSLWGGTSGEQYF
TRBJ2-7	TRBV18	CASSPGRGRYEQYF
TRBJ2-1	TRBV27	CASRASGGTDNEQFF
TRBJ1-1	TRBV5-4	CASSQTGWNTEAFF
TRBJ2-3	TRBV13	CASSSGLAGVNTQYF
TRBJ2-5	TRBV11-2	CASSPSRGAGETQYF
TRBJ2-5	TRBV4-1	CASSLLGLYGETQYF
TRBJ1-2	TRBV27	CASSSSSGYGYTF
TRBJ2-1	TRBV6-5	CASSLWTDNEQFF
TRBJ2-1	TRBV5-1	CASSGTSGNEQFF
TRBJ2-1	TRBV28	CASSLLPNEQFF
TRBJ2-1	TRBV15	CATGGAGGLVGSYNEQFF
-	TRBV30	CAWGEGSGLYEQYF
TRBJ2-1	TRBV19	CASSIGTYNEQFF
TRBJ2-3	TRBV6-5	CASSYRGLVGADTQYF
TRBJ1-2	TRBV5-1	CASSFTGGNYGYTF
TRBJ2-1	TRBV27	CASALMGANNEQFF
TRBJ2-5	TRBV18	CASSPTGNVETQYF
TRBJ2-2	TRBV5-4	CASSQAGGNTGELFF
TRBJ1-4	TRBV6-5	CASSRTQANEKLFF
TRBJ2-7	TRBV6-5	CASSTYEQYF
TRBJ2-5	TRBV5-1	CASSSQAGQETQYF
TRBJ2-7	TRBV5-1	CASSLIAGAGYEQYF